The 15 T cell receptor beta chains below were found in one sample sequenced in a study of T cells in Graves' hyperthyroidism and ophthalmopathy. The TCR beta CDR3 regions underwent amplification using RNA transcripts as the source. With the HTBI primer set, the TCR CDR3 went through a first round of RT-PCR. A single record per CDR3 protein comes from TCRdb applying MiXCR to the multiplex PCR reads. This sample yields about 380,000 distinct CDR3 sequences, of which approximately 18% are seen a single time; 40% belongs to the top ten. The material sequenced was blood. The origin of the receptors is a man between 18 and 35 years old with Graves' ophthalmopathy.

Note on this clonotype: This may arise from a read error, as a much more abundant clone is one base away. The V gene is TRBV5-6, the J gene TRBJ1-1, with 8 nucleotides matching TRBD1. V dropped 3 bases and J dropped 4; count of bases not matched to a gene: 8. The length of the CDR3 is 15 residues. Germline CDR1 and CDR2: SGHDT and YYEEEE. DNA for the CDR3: TGTGCCAGCAGCTGGGGACAGGCGGCGAGCACTGAAGCTTTCTTT. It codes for CASSWGQAASTEAFF.

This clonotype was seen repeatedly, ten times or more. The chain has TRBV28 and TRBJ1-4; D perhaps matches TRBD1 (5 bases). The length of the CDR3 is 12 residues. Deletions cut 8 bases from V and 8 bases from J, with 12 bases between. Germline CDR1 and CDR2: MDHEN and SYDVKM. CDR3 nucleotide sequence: TGTGCCAGCCGGACAACCCACGAAAAACTGTTTTTT. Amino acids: CASRTTHEKLFF.

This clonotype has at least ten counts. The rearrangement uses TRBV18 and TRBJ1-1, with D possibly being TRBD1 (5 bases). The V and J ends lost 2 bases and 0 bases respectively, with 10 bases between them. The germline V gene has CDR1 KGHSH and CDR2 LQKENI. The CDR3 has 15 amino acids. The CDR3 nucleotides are TGTGCCAGCTCACCAAGTGGGACGGTGAACACTGAAGCTTTCTTT. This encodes CASSPSGTVNTEAFF.

The CDR3 is CASSLEQGRQETQYF. The CDR3 nucleotides read TGTGCCAGCAGCCTGGAGCAAGGACGGCAAGAGACCCAGTACTTC. The V gene is TRBV5-6, the J gene TRBJ2-5, with D uncertain. Between the trimmed V and J ends, which lost 4 bases and 2 bases, there was a span of 15 bases. The germline V gene encodes CDR1 SGHDT and CDR2 YYEEEE. The CDR3 is made up of 15 amino acids. Looking up the rest from reference TRBV5-6 and TRBJ2-5 gives the full variable domain: DAGVTQSPTHLIKTRGQQVTLRCSPKSGHDTVSWYQQALGQGPQFIFQYYEEEERQRGNFPDRFSGHQFPNYSSELNVNALLLGDSALYLCASSLEQGRQETQYFGPGTRLLVL.

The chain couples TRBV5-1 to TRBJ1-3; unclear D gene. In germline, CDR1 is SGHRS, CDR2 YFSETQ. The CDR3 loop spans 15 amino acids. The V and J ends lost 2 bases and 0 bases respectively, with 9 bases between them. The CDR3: CASSLQWGSGNTIYF. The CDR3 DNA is TGCGCCAGCAGCTTACAGTGGGGCTCTGGAAACACCATATATTTT.

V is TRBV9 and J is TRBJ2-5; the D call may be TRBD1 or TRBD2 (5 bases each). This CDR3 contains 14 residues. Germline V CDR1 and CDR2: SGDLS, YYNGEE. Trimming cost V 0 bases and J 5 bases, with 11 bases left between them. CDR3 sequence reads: CASSVVGDGETQYF. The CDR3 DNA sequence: TGTGCCAGCAGCGTAGTGGGGGACGGTGAGACCCAGTACTTC.

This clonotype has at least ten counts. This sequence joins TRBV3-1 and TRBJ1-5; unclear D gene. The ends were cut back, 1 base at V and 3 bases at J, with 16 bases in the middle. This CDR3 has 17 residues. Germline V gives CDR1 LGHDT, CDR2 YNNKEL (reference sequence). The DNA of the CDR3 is TGTGCCAGCAGCCAAGGAAAGGTATTCGGTGACAATCAGCCCCAGCATTTT. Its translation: CASSQGKVFGDNQPQHF. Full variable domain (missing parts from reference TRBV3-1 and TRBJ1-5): DTAVSQTPKYLVTQMGNDKSIKCEQNLGHDTMYWYKQDSKKFLKIMFSYNNKELIINETVPNRFSPKSPDKAHLNLHINSLELGDSAVYFCASSQGKVFGDNQPQHFGDGTRLSIL.

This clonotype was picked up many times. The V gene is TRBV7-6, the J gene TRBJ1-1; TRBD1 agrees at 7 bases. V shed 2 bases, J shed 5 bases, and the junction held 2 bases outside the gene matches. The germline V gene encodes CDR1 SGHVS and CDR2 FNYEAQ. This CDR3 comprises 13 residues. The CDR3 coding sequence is TGTGCCAGCAGCTTAAGGGGGCGAACTGAAGCTTTCTTT. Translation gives CASSLRGRTEAFF.

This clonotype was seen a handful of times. The CDR3 protein is CASSTGILTNGYTF. The CDR3 nucleotides read TGTGCCAGCAGTACGGGCATCCTCACAAATGGCTACACCTTC. The chain carries TRBV6-1 and TRBJ1-2; D gene unclear. The CDR3 extends over 14 amino acids. Per the germline V gene, CDR1 is MNHNS and CDR2 is SASEGT. With 5 bases removed from V and 6 bases from J, the gap between germline ends came to 16 bases.

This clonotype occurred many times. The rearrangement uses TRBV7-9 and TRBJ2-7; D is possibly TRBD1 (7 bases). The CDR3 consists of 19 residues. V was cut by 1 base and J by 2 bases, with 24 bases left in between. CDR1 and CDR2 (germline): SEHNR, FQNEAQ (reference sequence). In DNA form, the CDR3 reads TGTGCCAGCAGCTTAGAGCCCCTTCAGGGGGGCCTGGATACCTACGAGCAGTACTTC. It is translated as CASSLEPLQGGLDTYEQYF.

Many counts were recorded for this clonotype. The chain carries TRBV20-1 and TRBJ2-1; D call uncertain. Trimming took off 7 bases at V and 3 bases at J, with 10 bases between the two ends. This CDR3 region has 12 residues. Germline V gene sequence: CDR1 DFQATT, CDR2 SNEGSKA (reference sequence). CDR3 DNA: TGCAGTGGGAGAACCGACTACAATGAGCAGTTCTTC. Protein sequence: CSGRTDYNEQFF.

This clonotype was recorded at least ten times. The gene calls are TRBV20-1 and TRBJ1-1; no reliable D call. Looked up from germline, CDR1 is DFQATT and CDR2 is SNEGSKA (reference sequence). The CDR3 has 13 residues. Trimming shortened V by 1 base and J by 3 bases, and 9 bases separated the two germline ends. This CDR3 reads CSARGIGYTEAFF. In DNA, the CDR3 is TGCAGTGCTAGAGGTATAGGGTACACTGAAGCTTTCTTT.

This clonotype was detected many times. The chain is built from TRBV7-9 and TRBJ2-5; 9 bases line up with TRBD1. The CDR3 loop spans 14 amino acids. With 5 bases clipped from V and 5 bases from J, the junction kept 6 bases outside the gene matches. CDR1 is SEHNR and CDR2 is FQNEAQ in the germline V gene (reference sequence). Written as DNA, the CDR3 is TGTGCCAGCAGCGAAAACAGGGGGCAGGAGACCCAGTACTTC. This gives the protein CASSENRGQETQYF.

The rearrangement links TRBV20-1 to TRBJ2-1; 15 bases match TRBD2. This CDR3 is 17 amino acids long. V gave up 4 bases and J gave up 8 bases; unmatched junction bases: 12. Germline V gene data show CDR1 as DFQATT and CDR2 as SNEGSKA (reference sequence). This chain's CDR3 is CSATTGTSGGPWDEQFF. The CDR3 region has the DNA TGCAGTGCTACCACCGGGACTAGCGGGGGGCCTTGGGATGAGCAGTTCTTC.

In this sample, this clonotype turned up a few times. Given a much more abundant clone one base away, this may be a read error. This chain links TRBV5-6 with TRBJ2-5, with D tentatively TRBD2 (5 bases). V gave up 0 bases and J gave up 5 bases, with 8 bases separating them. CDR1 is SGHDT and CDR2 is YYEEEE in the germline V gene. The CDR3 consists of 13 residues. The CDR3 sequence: CASSLAGMETQYF. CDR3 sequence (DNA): TGTGCCAGCAGCTTGGCGGGGATGGAGACCCAGTACTTC.